The 12 T cell receptor beta chains below all came from one sample that was sequenced in a study of blood T cells in healthy people across ages. The use of a sample-barcoded 5' primer and a J-beta primer mix characterized a second PCR of roughly 7 to 11 cycles. TCRdb called the 5' RACE reads again in MiXCR, with one record for every CDR3 protein. The repertoire consists of hundreds of thousands of distinct CDR3 sequences, with around 50% occurring once and the leading ten covering under 30%. Sequenced sample: blood. Receptors originate from a man aged 35-49 years in good health.

The rearrangement links TRBV10-3 to TRBJ2-6; D gene unclear. V lost 4 bases and J 0 bases, leaving 10 bases between the germline ends. Germline lookup yields CDR1 ENHRY and CDR2 SYGVKD. The CDR3 sequence is 16 residues long. Here the CDR3 reads CAISASADSGANVLTF. The CDR3 DNA reads as TGTGCCATCAGTGCTTCGGCTGACTCTGGGGCCAACGTCCTGACTTTC.

This clonotype was recorded a few times. CDR3 protein: CASSSGRTDTQYF. CDR3 nucleotide sequence: TGTGCCAGCAGCTCCGGGCGCACAGATACGCAGTATTTT. This sequence joins TRBV4-2 and TRBJ2-3; D unresolved. V was shortened by 5 bases and J by 1 base, with 7 bases between the two germline ends. The germline CDR1 and CDR2 sequences are LGHNA and YNFKEQ. The CDR3 contains 13 residues.

The CDR3 coding sequence is TGTGCCAGCAGTCCCGGGTCGGGGAGCGAAAAACTGTTTTTT. This gives the protein CASSPGSGSEKLFF. The chain links TRBV28 to TRBJ1-4; no clear D gene. This CDR3 has 14 amino acids. Trimming pared 5 bases from V and 8 bases from J, leaving 15 bases between. CDR1 is MDHEN, CDR2 SYDVKM, per germline.

This chain links TRBV30 with TRBJ1-2, with D possibly TRBD1 on 5 matching bases. This CDR3 has 16 residues. Germline V gene lookup returns CDR1 GTSNPN and CDR2 SVGIG (reference sequence). The ends were cut back, 0 bases at V and 7 bases at J, with 21 bases in the middle. The CDR3 DNA is TGTGCCTGGAGTGTATCTGCCGGGACTGACTATGGTGGCTACACCTTC. It translates to CAWSVSAGTDYGGYTF.

The gene calls are TRBV11-3 and TRBJ2-1; TRBD2 agrees at 9 bases. The CDR3 has 16 residues. The trim removed 6 bases at V and 8 bases at J, leaving 14 bases unmatched. Per germline, CDR1 SGHNT and CDR2 YENEEA. CDR3 sequence reads: CASSTSRGGRADEQFF. The CDR3 bases are TGTGCCAGCAGTACGAGCCGTGGCGGGAGGGCCGATGAGCAGTTCTTC.

Details on this clonotype: Being one base from a much bigger clone, this may be a read error. The chain joins TRBV7-2 to TRBJ2-1; 11 nucleotides match TRBD2. This CDR3 has 16 residues. Germline V gene lookup returns CDR1 SGHTA and CDR2 FQGNSA. DNA of the CDR3: TGTGTCAGCAGATGGACTAGCGGGTCCATCTACAATGAGCAGTTCTTC. This codes for CVSRWTSGSIYNEQFF.

The chain employs TRBV5-1 and TRBJ1-4; maybe TRBD1 (5 bases). In germline, CDR1 is SGHRS, CDR2 YFSETQ. With 4 bases removed from V and 5 bases from J, the gap between germline ends came to 15 bases. The CDR3 is 15 residues long. The CDR3, as DNA: TGCGCCAGCAGCCCAGCCGGGACGGGAAATGAAAAACTGTTTTTT. This codes for CASSPAGTGNEKLFF.

The chain employs TRBV29-1 and TRBJ2-7; 7 positions agree with TRBD2. Germline CDR1 SQVTM, CDR2 ANQGSEA. The ends lost 7 bases at V and 0 bases at J; junction bases unmatched: 12. The length of the CDR3 is 15 residues. CDR3 sequence: CSASTWLAVSYEQYF. The CDR3 nucleotides read TGCAGCGCCTCCACTTGGCTAGCGGTCTCCTACGAGCAGTACTTC.

The genes are TRBV18 and TRBJ2-3; D remains unclear. This CDR3 is built from 14 residues. Trimming left V 4 bases short and J 2 bases short, with 10 bases between. Germline assignment: CDR1 KGHSH and CDR2 LQKENI. The CDR3 DNA reads TGTGCCAGCTCACTGGGCAGTACCACAGATACGCAGTATTTT. Translation gives CASSLGSTTDTQYF.

The rearrangement joins TRBV15 to TRBJ1-1; D remains ambiguous. Germline V CDR1 and CDR2: LNHNV, YYDKDF (reference sequence). V was trimmed by 0 bases and J by 7 bases, leaving 6 bases between them. This CDR3 has 12 amino acids. CDR3 protein: CATSREGGEAFF. In nucleotides, the CDR3 is TGTGCCACCAGCAGAGAAGGAGGTGAAGCTTTCTTT.

At least ten counts were recorded for this clonotype. V usage is TRBV7-2 and J usage is TRBJ2-7, with 15 bases fitting TRBD2. The CDR3 totals 15 residues. Germline loops: CDR1 SGHTA, CDR2 FQGNSA. Trimming cost V 5 bases and J 5 bases; bases outside gene matches: 4. This chain's CDR3 is CASSSRTSGRDEQYF. CDR3 in DNA: TGTGCCAGCAGCAGTCGGACTAGCGGGAGGGACGAGCAGTACTTC.

This clonotype came up a few times. The rearrangement links TRBV13 to TRBJ2-7; no firm D call. Germline assignment: CDR1 PRHDT and CDR2 FYEKMQ (reference sequence). CDR3 length: 14 amino acids. V lost 10 bases and J lost 0, with 16 bases in between. The CDR3 bases are TGTGCCACCGGCCGATCCGGTCCCTCCTACGAGCAGTACTTC. Translating it yields CATGRSGPSYEQYF.